The 11 T cell receptor beta chains below were found in one sample sequenced in a study of T cell responses to AZD1222 COVID-19 vaccine. Repertoires were generated with immunoSEQ multiplex PCR, while TCRdb's copy carries only in-frame clones and drops some. The sample includes about 150,000 clones, roughly 85% of them seen just once. Sample: peripheral blood, taken on day 0 of AZD1222 vaccination. These receptors were taken from an adult in good health.

This chain joins TRBV2 and TRBJ2-2, with 8 nucleotides matching TRBD1. Germline V lookup: CDR1 SNHLY, CDR2 FYNNEI. V shed 8 bases, J shed 0 bases, and the junction held 11 bases outside the gene matches. The CDR3 is 17 amino acids. CDR3 DNA: TGTGCCAGCGCCCTCTTAGACAGGGGTCCGAACACCGGGGAGCTGTTTTTT. Encoded protein: CASALLDRGPNTGELFF.

The chain uses TRBV9 and TRBJ2-7, with 9 bases identical to TRBD2. This CDR3 has 16 residues. V lost 3 bases and J lost 2; bases outside the gene matches: 9. Germline V gene data show CDR1 as SGDLS and CDR2 as YYNGEE. The CDR3 sequence: CASSAHSGGRTYEQYF. The CDR3 region has the DNA TGTGCCAGCAGCGCCCATAGCGGGGGCCGTACCTACGAGCAGTACTTC.

The CDR3 loop reads CASPPMGEYNEQFF. In DNA form, the CDR3 reads TGTGCCAGCCCCCCGATGGGCGAATACAATGAGCAGTTCTTC. V is TRBV6-5 and J is TRBJ2-1; D unresolved. The V and J ends lost 8 bases and 4 bases respectively, with 15 bases between them. CDR3 length equals 14 residues. Per germline, CDR1 MNHEY and CDR2 SVGAGI.

This rearrangement joins TRBV5-1 to TRBJ2-2; 12 positions match TRBD2. The V gene end was trimmed by 0 bases and the J gene end by 5 bases; junction bases not matched to a gene: 5. The length of the CDR3 is 17 residues. The germline gives CDR1 SGHRS, CDR2 YFSETQ. This CDR3 reads CASSLEASGRGTGELFF. CDR3 sequence (DNA): TGCGCCAGCAGCTTGGAGGCTAGCGGGAGGGGGACCGGGGAGCTGTTTTTT.

This chain's CDR3 is CASSQDIAGGNWAETQYF. Written as DNA, the CDR3 is TGCGCCAGCAGCCAAGATATAGCGGGAGGAAATTGGGCAGAGACCCAGTACTTC. J is TRBJ2-5 and V is TRBV4-1; 10 bases agree with TRBD2. V lost 0 bases to trimming and J lost 4 bases; unmatched junction nucleotides: 11. The CDR3 consists of 18 residues. Germline-derived CDR1 and CDR2 are MGHRA and YSYEKL.

This clone was detected only a few times. The chain combines TRBV27 with TRBJ2-1; TRBD2 matches 11 bases. The CDR3 has 15 residues. CDR1 is MNHEY, CDR2 SMNVEV, per germline (reference sequence). Trimming removed 2 bases from V and 5 bases from J; junction bases left unmatched: 2. The CDR3 bases are TGTGCCAGCAGTTTAAGGGGACTAGCGGACAATGAGCAGTTCTTC. It yields the protein CASSLRGLADNEQFF.

V usage is TRBV2 and J usage is TRBJ2-1; either TRBD1 or TRBD2 may fit D (5 bases each). The CDR3 runs 13 residues. The germline V and J ends were trimmed by 8 bases and 0 bases, with 8 bases remaining between them. Germline assignment: CDR1 SNHLY and CDR2 FYNNEI. CDR3 DNA sequence: TGTGCCAGCGTGGGACGCTCCTACAATGAGCAGTTCTTC. Translation: CASVGRSYNEQFF.

This chain connects TRBV18 to TRBJ2-3; D is possibly TRBD1 (5 bases). V was trimmed by 4 bases and J by 1 base, leaving 18 bases between them. There are 17 residues in the CDR3. CDR1 and CDR2 from the germline V gene are KGHSH and LQKENI. CDR3 coding DNA: TGTGCCAGCTCACAACGAACCACGCAGGGTGGCACAGATACGCAGTATTTT. It translates to CASSQRTTQGGTDTQYF.

The genes are TRBV19 and TRBJ1-4, with D maybe TRBD1 (6 bases). V was pared by 4 bases and J by 4 bases, with 13 bases between. The CDR3 consists of 15 residues. Germline V lookup: CDR1 LNHDA, CDR2 SQIVND (reference sequence). This CDR3 is CASSKRTVLNEKLFF. CDR3 nucleotide sequence: TGTGCCAGTAGTAAAAGGACAGTCCTTAATGAAAAACTGTTTTTT.

The CDR3 DNA follows: TGTGCCAGCAGTCCAAATGGGGAGACCCAGTACTTC. Amino acids: CASSPNGETQYF. The chain uses TRBV27 and TRBJ2-5, with D uncertain. The CDR3 totals 12 residues. Germline CDR1 is MNHEY and CDR2 is SMNVEV (reference sequence). With 5 bases removed from V and 5 bases from J, the gap between germline ends came to 9 bases.

The chain has TRBV12-3 or TRBV12-4 and TRBJ1-2, with 9 bases matching TRBD1. V lost 8 bases and J lost 12; bases outside the gene matches: 10. The CDR3 runs to 12 residues. In DNA form, the CDR3 reads TGTGCCAGCGGGTACAGGGGGCAAATCGACACCTTC. Protein: CASGYRGQIDTF.